This is a list of T cell receptor beta chains from one sample in a study of T cells after yellow fever vaccination. One entry per CDR3 protein, called by TCRdb with MiXCR from the 5' RACE reads. The profile shows about 400,000 distinct CDR3 sequences, around 10% of them singletons. This sample comprised PBMCs, obtained on the day of the first yellow fever vaccination. The receptors shown here come from a man aged 18 to 35 who received the YFV17D yellow fever vaccine. Each CDR3 is given with its conserved first and last residue. D genes are given only for firm matches. Size values are once, few and many counts, or a class for expanded clones, and some rows have none.

D gene: .
V gene: TRBV5-4
J gene: TRBJ2-1
clone size: few
CDR3 protein: CASSLASGQYSPEQFF
CDR3 DNA: TGTGCCAGCAGCTTGGCCAGCGGTCAATACTCGCCGGAGCAGTTCTTC

D gene: .
V gene: TRBV20-1
J gene: TRBJ1-1
clone size: .
CDR3 protein: CSPEVWRTEAFF
CDR3 DNA: TGCAGTCCAGAAGTTTGGCGGACTGAAGCTTTCTTT

D gene: .
V gene: TRBV2
J gene: TRBJ2-1
clone size: .
CDR3 protein: CASSEQANNEQFF
CDR3 DNA: TGTGCCAGCAGTGAACAGGCCAACAATGAGCAGTTCTTC

D gene: TRBD2
V gene: TRBV12-5
J gene: TRBJ2-2
clone size: .
CDR3 protein: CASGLPPILAGRSTGELFF
CDR3 DNA: TGTGCTAGTGGTTTGCCCCCGATTCTAGCGGGGCGGAGCACCGGGGAGCTGTTTTTT

D gene: .
V gene: TRBV5-4
J gene: TRBJ2-1
clone size: .
CDR3 protein: CASSAAGPADEQFF
CDR3 DNA: TGTGCCAGCAGCGCGGCCGGGCCCGCGGATGAGCAGTTCTTC

D gene: .
V gene: TRBV7-8
J gene: TRBJ2-1
clone size: few
CDR3 protein: CASSLLLEQFF
CDR3 DNA: TGTGCCAGCAGCTTATTACTAGAGCAGTTCTTC

D gene: .
V gene: TRBV29-1
J gene: TRBJ1-1
clone size: .
CDR3 protein: CSYQGLMNTEAFF
CDR3 DNA: TGCAGCTACCAGGGACTAATGAACACTGAAGCTTTCTTT

D gene: .
V gene: TRBV28
J gene: TRBJ1-2
clone size: .
CDR3 protein: CASRMGPKRWGYTF
CDR3 DNA: TGTGCCAGCAGAATGGGACCCAAACGTTGGGGCTACACCTTC

D gene: .
V gene: TRBV7-8
J gene: TRBJ2-2
clone size: few
CDR3 protein: CASSVGETGELFF
CDR3 DNA: TGTGCCAGCAGCGTAGGAGAAACCGGGGAGCTGTTTTTT

D gene: .
V gene: TRBV6-6
J gene: TRBJ2-3
clone size: .
CDR3 protein: CASNSRGDTQYF
CDR3 DNA: TGTGCCAGCAATTCGAGGGGAGATACGCAGTATTTT

D gene: TRBD2
V gene: TRBV27
J gene: TRBJ2-1
clone size: many
CDR3 protein: CASSLSPSGRNEQFF
CDR3 DNA: TGTGCCAGCAGTTTATCCCCTAGCGGCCGCAATGAGCAGTTCTTC

D gene: .
V gene: TRBV3-1
J gene: TRBJ2-2
clone size: few
CDR3 protein: CASSQWGNDGGELFF
CDR3 DNA: TGTGCCAGCAGCCAATGGGGTAATGATGGCGGGGAGCTGTTTTTT

D gene: .
V gene: TRBV5-4
J gene: TRBJ1-1
clone size: .
CDR3 protein: CASSSRASVLGTEAFF
CDR3 DNA: TGTGCCAGCAGCTCCCGGGCCTCGGTTCTGGGCACTGAAGCTTTCTTT

D gene: .
V gene: TRBV9
J gene: TRBJ1-2
clone size: .
CDR3 protein: CASSAPGPTNYGYTF
CDR3 DNA: TGTGCCAGCAGCGCCCCGGGCCCCACTAACTATGGCTACACCTTC

D gene: TRBD1
V gene: TRBV18
J gene: TRBJ1-6
clone size: few
CDR3 protein: CASSPPRQGDNSPLHF
CDR3 DNA: TGTGCCAGCTCACCACCCCGACAGGGAGATAATTCACCCCTCCACTTT

D gene: .
V gene: TRBV12-3/TRBV12-4
J gene: TRBJ1-5
clone size: few
CDR3 protein: CASSLSIVTQPQHF
CDR3 DNA: TGTGCCAGCAGTTTAAGTATCGTAACTCAGCCCCAGCATTTT

D gene: .
V gene: TRBV10-3
J gene: TRBJ2-3
clone size: .
CDR3 protein: CAISSGDAPVGTDTQYF
CDR3 DNA: TGTGCCATCAGTTCGGGGGACGCTCCGGTCGGCACAGATACGCAGTATTTT

D gene: TRBD1
V gene: TRBV15
J gene: TRBJ2-1
clone size: many
CDR3 protein: CATSRVTGGVNEQFF
CDR3 DNA: TGTGCCACCAGCAGAGTAACAGGGGGTGTCAATGAGCAGTTCTTC

D gene: .
V gene: TRBV5-1
J gene: TRBJ2-3
clone size: many
CDR3 protein: CASSPGSGSGDTQYF
CDR3 DNA: TGCGCCAGCAGCCCCGGCTCCGGCTCAGGAGATACGCAGTATTTT

D gene: TRBD2
V gene: TRBV12-3/TRBV12-4
J gene: TRBJ2-1
clone size: .
CDR3 protein: CATSPGLGSGGPYIYNEQFF
CDR3 DNA: TGTGCCACCTCGCCGGGTTTAGGTAGCGGGGGGCCCTATATTTACAATGAGCAGTTCTTC

D gene: .
V gene: TRBV6-5
J gene: TRBJ1-5
clone size: .
CDR3 protein: CASSYSQGPNQPQHF
CDR3 DNA: TGTGCCAGCAGTTATTCTCAGGGTCCCAATCAGCCCCAGCATTTT

D gene: TRBD2
V gene: TRBV5-1
J gene: TRBJ2-3
clone size: few
CDR3 protein: CASSWDYSSTDTQYF
CDR3 DNA: TGCGCCAGCAGCTGGGACTACTCTAGCACAGATACGCAGTATTTT

D gene: TRBD2
V gene: TRBV5-6
J gene: TRBJ2-5
clone size: many
CDR3 protein: CASSLPPTSAETQYF
CDR3 DNA: TGTGCCAGCAGCCTACCCCCAACTAGCGCCGAGACCCAGTACTTC

D gene: .
V gene: TRBV4-1
J gene: TRBJ2-3
clone size: few
CDR3 protein: CASSQEVRNTQYF
CDR3 DNA: TGCGCCAGCAGCCAAGAGGTTAGGAATACGCAGTATTTT

D gene: TRBD1
V gene: TRBV27
J gene: TRBJ1-2
clone size: .
CDR3 protein: CASSPGQGASGYTF
CDR3 DNA: TGTGCCAGCAGTCCGGGACAGGGGGCAAGCGGCTACACCTTC

D gene: TRBD2
V gene: TRBV29-1
J gene: TRBJ2-1
clone size: .
CDR3 protein: CSVELLPGLESREQFF
CDR3 DNA: TGCAGCGTTGAACTCCTCCCGGGACTAGAGAGTCGCGAGCAGTTCTTC

D gene: .
V gene: TRBV27
J gene: TRBJ2-3
clone size: few
CDR3 protein: CASGFDTQYF
CDR3 DNA: TGTGCCAGCGGGTTTGATACGCAGTATTTT

D gene: TRBD2
V gene: TRBV19
J gene: TRBJ2-2
clone size: few
CDR3 protein: CASSPWTSGGSGELFF
CDR3 DNA: TGTGCCAGTAGTCCCTGGACTAGCGGGGGGTCGGGGGAGCTGTTTTTT

D gene: .
V gene: TRBV6-2/TRBV6-3
J gene: TRBJ2-3
clone size: .
CDR3 protein: CASSYSRIPHPDTQYF
CDR3 DNA: TGTGCCAGCAGTTACTCTCGGATACCTCACCCGGATACGCAGTATTTT

D gene: .
V gene: TRBV29-1
J gene: TRBJ1-6
clone size: few
CDR3 protein: CSVKGSTPNSPLHF
CDR3 DNA: TGCAGCGTTAAGGGTTCCACTCCTAATTCACCCCTCCACTTT

D gene: .
V gene: TRBV7-3
J gene: TRBJ2-1
clone size: few
CDR3 protein: CASGRTGVYNEQFF
CDR3 DNA: TGTGCCAGTGGAAGGACGGGGGTTTACAATGAGCAGTTCTTC

D gene: .
V gene: TRBV24-1
J gene: TRBJ2-5
clone size: few
CDR3 protein: CATSDPAGTGETQYF
CDR3 DNA: TGTGCCACCAGTGATCCTGCCGGGACTGGGGAGACCCAGTACTTC

D gene: .
V gene: TRBV11-2
J gene: TRBJ2-3
clone size: .
CDR3 protein: CASSLLGGLADTQYF
CDR3 DNA: TGTGCCAGCAGCCTACTCGGGGGCCTCGCAGATACGCAGTATTTT

D gene: .
V gene: TRBV7-2
J gene: TRBJ2-7
clone size: many
CDR3 protein: CASSLDPGTYEQYF
CDR3 DNA: TGTGCCAGCAGCTTAGACCCCGGGACCTACGAGCAGTACTTC

D gene: .
V gene: TRBV7-3
J gene: TRBJ2-5
clone size: .
CDR3 protein: CASSLVGASETQYF
CDR3 DNA: TGTGCCAGCAGCTTAGTTGGGGCGTCGGAGACCCAGTACTTC

D gene: .
V gene: TRBV14
J gene: TRBJ2-3
clone size: few
CDR3 protein: CASSQDLWRSRTDTQYF
CDR3 DNA: TGTGCCAGCAGCCAAGATTTATGGCGGAGTAGGACAGATACGCAGTATTTT

D gene: .
V gene: TRBV27
J gene: TRBJ2-5
clone size: few
CDR3 protein: CARPHQETQYF
CDR3 DNA: TGTGCCAGACCTCACCAAGAGACCCAGTACTTC

D gene: TRBD1
V gene: TRBV24-1
J gene: TRBJ2-1
clone size: .
CDR3 protein: CATSEDRGRWEQFF
CDR3 DNA: TGTGCCACCAGTGAGGACAGGGGGCGATGGGAGCAGTTCTTC

D gene: .
V gene: TRBV5-6
J gene: TRBJ1-5
clone size: .
CDR3 protein: CASSLALGLNQPQHF
CDR3 DNA: TGTGCCAGCAGCTTGGCTTTAGGGCTTAATCAGCCCCAGCATTTT

D gene: .
V gene: TRBV4-3
J gene: TRBJ1-6
clone size: few
CDR3 protein: CASSQEGANSPLHF
CDR3 DNA: TGCGCCAGCAGCCAAGAGGGGGCAAATTCACCCCTCCACTTT

D gene: .
V gene: TRBV7-8
J gene: TRBJ1-2
clone size: .
CDR3 protein: CASSLTPAGTGYTF
CDR3 DNA: TGTGCCAGCAGCTTAACCCCAGCGGGGACCGGCTACACCTTC

D gene: .
V gene: TRBV15
J gene: TRBJ2-7
clone size: many
CDR3 protein: CATSIPGVPYEQYF
CDR3 DNA: TGTGCCACCAGCATTCCAGGGGTGCCCTACGAGCAGTACTTC

D gene: TRBD1
V gene: TRBV20-1
J gene: TRBJ1-2
clone size: .
CDR3 protein: CSARSDRGVAYGYTF
CDR3 DNA: TGCAGTGCTAGATCCGACAGGGGAGTTGCCTATGGCTACACCTTC

D gene: .
V gene: TRBV7-9
J gene: TRBJ1-5
clone size: few
CDR3 protein: CASSPGHVYSNQPQHF
CDR3 DNA: TGTGCCAGCAGCCCGGGACACGTTTATAGCAATCAGCCCCAGCATTTT